This TCR beta chain was retrieved from a study of graft-versus-host responses after intestinal transplantation (dated by TCRdb to 2020 to 2022). For the wider study: Multivisceral, liver-intestinal, or isolated intestinal transplants were received by the recipients. Anti-thymocyte globulin induction was given to all recipients, followed by maintenance tacrolimus and steroids for roughly 3 years. After intestinal transplantation, graft-versus-host and host-versus-graft alloreactive T cell clones were followed in the graft, circulation and bone marrow using bulk TCR-beta CDR3 sequencing. Alloreactive clones were identified by sequencing pre-transplant mixed lymphocyte reaction products and comparing these products with unstimulated pre-transplant donor and recipient T cells. The cohort enrolled fewer than 25 intestinal transplant recipients including one retransplant, and a few patients lacking pretransplant specimens were excluded. A peak of at least 4% donor T cells among recipient peripheral blood mononuclear cells was the definition used for donor T cell macrochimerism. Instead of going to the commercial service, samples from a few later patients were sequenced in-house on an Illumina MiSeq and processed with MiXCR.

Beyond this particular receptor, the publication reports: Conclusions were limited by the relatively low number and heterogeneity of intestinal transplant patients. In patients with donor T cell macrochimerism, the allografts had high GvH to HvG T cell clonal ratios. GvH clones were found in recipient bone marrow, and some of the GvH clones appeared earlier in ileal mucosa or blood, which is consistent with an intestinal mucosal origin. Early after transplant, peak levels of circulating GvH clones were associated with declines in HvG clones.

The library was made by the immunoSEQ multiplex PCR assay. For most patients, genomic DNA was isolated with the Qiagen DNeasy Blood and Tissue Kit and sent frozen to Adaptive Biotechnologies for TCR sequencing. Adaptive Biotechnologies carried out high-throughput TCR-beta CDR3 sequencing of genomic DNA for most patients. As for the original processing: Adaptive's ImmunoSEQ software was the source of the TCR sequencing data for 18 patients, while three other patients were processed with MiXCR and VDJtools. To correct CD4 versus CD8 sorting errors, sequences present in both subsets at a frequency ratio below 5:1 were removed. Because the origin of CDR3 nucleotide sequences shared between donor and recipient could not be assigned, those sequences were removed. At least 2-fold expansion over unstimulated cells and a minimum CFSE-low frequency of 0.002% (template counts) or 0.001% (read counts) were required for clones to be classified as alloreactive. Mappable clones were those detected in sequenced pre-transplant spleen, lymph node, or MLR CFSE-low populations of the donor or recipient. Cumulative frequency of alloreactive clones was calculated as a percentage of all sequences weighted by copy number. Imported from immuneACCESS, the table was reduced by TCRdb to in-frame sequences with V and J called. These copies leave out some clones; in studies compared against another copy, an unresolved V gene accounts for under half, and the cause of the remainder is not known. That table supplies the V and J calls and clone size; D and trimming were determined from the DNA. The sample table records about 71,000 clones; 80% to 95% of these occur just once. Approximately 1.4% of the sample rests with the top ten.

Sample time point, as interpreted from the label and publication: cells obtained before transplantation from donor or recipient. CD3+CD4+ and CD3+CD8+ populations were FACS-sorted from unstimulated pre-transplant donor and recipient cells taken from spleen or lymph nodes. As regards this clone: Its antigen is currently not known. Base-call qualities are not available, and no considerably larger clone is one nucleotide away. At the DNA level, this CDR3 is encoded by other sequences in the same sample as well.

This TCR derives from a human donor who received an intestinal transplant. This material consisted of unstimulated CD8+ T cells sorted from spleen or lymph node cells, taken before intestinal transplant.

Here the CDR3 is given as CSAGGTEAFF. The DNA is TGCAGCGCCGGGGGGACGGAAGCTTTCTTT. The chain is encoded by TRBV29-1 joined to TRBJ1-1, with TRBD1 as a weak D call on 5 bases. The CDR3 numbers 10 residues from cysteine through phenylalanine. The kept DNA is CDR3 alone, 30 bases in frame from the first base. A distance of 11 bases separates the germline ends of V and J, which lose 7 bases and 8 bases respectively. CDR1 and CDR2, looked up from the germline V gene, are SQVTM and ANQGSEA.